These T cell receptor beta chains were read from a single sample in a study of metastatic and nonmetastatic thyroid tumors. TCRdb ran MiXCR on the PCR reads. The data hold about 31,000 clones, with about 20% observed a single time. Sequencing was performed on blood. The origin of the receptors is a female donor with papillary thyroid cancer or a benign thyroid nodule (not recorded which). Some clones in this sample may be carry-over from other donors' samples. Both conserved end residues are part of each CDR3. D genes are given only for firm matches. The size field is filled for only some rows; it gives once, few, many or a size class.

J gene	V gene	clone size	D gene	CDR3 DNA	CDR3 protein
TRBJ1-1	TRBV2	few	NA	TGTGCCAGCAGCGAAGACTTACCTGAAGCTTTCTTT	CASSEDLPEAFF
TRBJ2-1	TRBV11-2	few	NA	TGTGCCAGCAGCCCCCAACGTGGCGGGTTTGGGGATGAGCAGTTCTTC	CASSPQRGGFGDEQFF
TRBJ2-5	TRBV6-1	medium-sized	TRBD2	TGTGCCAGCAGTGGAGGGACTAGCGGGGGGTTGGGAGAGACCCAGTACTTC	CASSGGTSGGLGETQYF
TRBJ1-6	TRBV12-5	many	NA	TGTGCTAGTGGTTTCCTCGACGGGAGGGATGATTCACCCCTCCACTTT	CASGFLDGRDDSPLHF
TRBJ2-7	TRBV20-1	NA	TRBD2	TGCAGTGCTGGACCTAGCGGGAGTGACGAGCAGTACTTC	CSAGPSGSDEQYF
TRBJ2-7	TRBV6-5	few	TRBD2	TGTGCCAGCCCTCCGGGACTAGCGGATCACTCCCTCTCCTACGAGCAGTACTTC	CASPPGLADHSLSYEQYF
TRBJ1-4	TRBV6-1	few	TRBD1	TGTGCCAGCAGTACCAGACAGGGGGCGAGTGGACTGTTTTTT	CASSTRQGASGLFF
TRBJ2-2	TRBV6-2/TRBV6-3	medium-sized	NA	TGTGCCAGCAAGCAGGGGCGTTTGACCGGGGAGCTGTTTTTT	CASKQGRLTGELFF
TRBJ2-7	TRBV2	many	TRBD1	TGTGCCAGCAGCCGGGACAGGGGCAACGAGCAGTACTTC	CASSRDRGNEQYF
TRBJ2-3	TRBV6-1	NA	NA	TGTGCCAGCGGGGAGCCCGGCACAGATACGCAGTATTTT	CASGEPGTDTQYF
TRBJ2-5	TRBV7-9	many	NA	TGTGCCAGCAGCTTACTAGCGGAGACCCAGTACTTC	CASSLLAETQYF
TRBJ1-2	TRBV2	many	NA	TGTGCCAGCAGGGACCCGGGGCGGTATGGCTACACCTTC	CASRDPGRYGYTF
TRBJ1-2	TRBV6-2/TRBV6-3	NA	NA	TGTGCCAGCAGACCTCCTGGCTACTATGGCTACACCTTC	CASRPPGYYGYTF
TRBJ1-2	TRBV12-3/TRBV12-4	NA	TRBD1	TGTGCCAGCAGTTTGGGACAGGGGGGCGGCTACACCTTC	CASSLGQGGGYTF
TRBJ1-6	TRBV11-2	NA	NA	TGTGCCAGTAGCCCGCAGGGGCTCTATAATTCACCCCTCCACTTT	CASSPQGLYNSPLHF
TRBJ2-7	TRBV6-1	few	NA	TGTGCCAGCAGTGAAGTCATCTTAACGGTGGCCTACGAGCAGTACTTC	CASSEVILTVAYEQYF
TRBJ1-1	TRBV6-1	many	TRBD1	TGTGCCAGCGCGTGGGGCAGGGGGTCAACTGAAGCTTTCTTT	CASAWGRGSTEAFF
TRBJ1-5	TRBV10-2	many	NA	TGCGCCAGCAGTGACTCGGACAGCAATCAGCCCCAGCATTTT	CASSDSDSNQPQHF
TRBJ1-6	TRBV6-5	few	TRBD1	TGTGCCAGCAGTTCCTTACAGGGGACCTATAATTCACCCCTCCACTTT	CASSSLQGTYNSPLHF
TRBJ2-5	TRBV20-1	many	TRBD1	TGCAGTGCTCCACCCCGGACAGGCCAAGAGACCCAGTACTTC	CSAPPRTGQETQYF
TRBJ2-2	TRBV3-1	many	NA	TGTGCCAGCAGCCAAGAAGGGGGCGGGGAGCTGTTTTTT	CASSQEGGGELFF
TRBJ2-7	TRBV6-1	medium-sized	NA	TGTGCCAGCAGTCAGAGATACGAGCAGTACTTC	CASSQRYEQYF
TRBJ2-1	TRBV10-3	few	TRBD2	TGTGCCATCAGTGGCGCGGGAGGGGACTACAATGAGCAGTTCTTC	CAISGAGGDYNEQFF
TRBJ2-5	TRBV7-9	NA	NA	TGTGCCAGCGACCGGGAACAGGGATCGGAGACCCAGTACTTC	CASDREQGSETQYF
TRBJ2-1	TRBV27	NA	NA	TGTGCCAGCAGTTTATTAGACAGCGCGAATGAGCAGTTCTTC	CASSLLDSANEQFF
TRBJ1-2	TRBV9	NA	NA	TGTGCCAGCAGCGTAGTGCCAGTTGAGTATGGCTACACCTTC	CASSVVPVEYGYTF